The entry that follows covers one T cell receptor beta chain sequence. Depths of 1 in 200,000 to 1 in 1 million T cells were the sequencing target. Only in-frame clones appear in the TCRdb table, and some are missing; sequencing was by immunoSEQ multiplex PCR. The sample consists of more than 200,000 clones, 60% to 75% of them appearing once. The V and J ends lost 3 bases and 8 bases respectively, with 23 bases between them. The CDR3 runs to 17 residues. Germline V gives CDR1 LNHDA, CDR2 SQIVND (reference sequence). The source of the sample is a study of cytotoxic CD8 clonotypes in ibrutinib-treated CLL.

This clonotype was sampled from a human donor with chronic lymphocytic leukemia. The rearrangement uses TRBV19 and TRBJ2-4, with D unresolved. This specimen was PBMCs, taken after 24 months of ibrutinib treatment. The CDR3 nucleotides read TGTGCCAGTAGTATTGAGGTCGTCCCCACCGGTGGGTACATTCAGTACTTC. Amino acids: CASSIEVVPTGGYIQYF.